Below, 10 T cell receptor beta chains from the same sample are listed, as sequenced in a study of radiotherapy plus CTLA-4 blockade in lung cancer. This table comes from immunoSEQ multiplex PCR, and its TCRdb copy is limited to in-frame clones, with some not included. The sample has tens of thousands of clones, less than 75% seen once. Sequenced here: peripheral blood, sampled from a patient treated with radiotherapy plus ipilimumab. All receptors come from a human donor with non-small cell lung cancer whose response to radiotherapy plus ipilimumab could not be evaluated.

CDR3 DNA: TGTGCCAGCAGCGTAGAATCCATAGCGGGAGGGCCCTACGAGCAGTACTTC. Translated, it gives CASSVESIAGGPYEQYF. The chain is built from TRBV9 and TRBJ2-7, with TRBD2 matching over 11 bases. In germline, CDR1 is SGDLS, CDR2 YYNGEE. V shed 0 bases and J 2 bases; nucleotides not matched to a gene: 7. The CDR3 has 17 amino acids.

The sample holds a few counts of this clone. The CDR3 loop is CASSVSGQPSTDTQYF. In DNA, the CDR3 is TGTGCCAGCAGTGTTTCCGGACAGCCGAGCACAGATACGCAGTATTTT. The rearrangement links TRBV25-1 to TRBJ2-3; possible D gene TRBD1, 6 bases. The CDR3 extends over 16 amino acids. Germline CDR1 MGHDK, CDR2 SYGVNS. V was shortened by 4 bases and J by 0 bases, with 14 bases between the two germline ends.

CDR3 in amino acids: CASSHPPPRTSGIPEQYF. Written as DNA, the CDR3 is TGTGCCAGCAGCCACCCCCCCCCGAGGACTAGCGGGATTCCCGAGCAGTACTTC. The chain has TRBV7-2 and TRBJ2-7, with 12 positions matching TRBD2. Germline V gene data show CDR1 as SGHTA and CDR2 as FQGNSA. With 5 bases clipped from V and 6 bases from J, the junction kept 17 bases outside the gene matches. This CDR3 is built from 18 residues.

This clone was observed once. The chain recombines TRBV6-4 with TRBJ2-1; the match to TRBD2 covers 9 bases. V was clipped by 0 bases and J by 10 bases; unmatched bases: 7. CDR1 is MRHNA, CDR2 SNTAGT, per germline. This CDR3 has 15 residues. The CDR3 protein is CASSDSAGGPGEQFF. The CDR3 nucleotides read TGTGCCAGCAGTGACTCGGCGGGAGGGCCAGGGGAGCAGTTCTTC.

The chain employs TRBV4-1 and TRBJ2-5; D is uncertain. CDR1 MGHRA and CDR2 YSYEKL come from the germline V gene. The CDR3 totals 14 residues. The V gene lost 3 bases and the J gene lost 2 bases, with 10 bases spanning the gap. CDR3 sequence reads: CASSHGHEQETQYF. CDR3 nucleotide sequence: TGCGCCAGCAGCCATGGGCACGAACAAGAGACCCAGTACTTC.

This clone was counted between two and nine times. V and J are TRBV5-1 and TRBJ2-3; 11 nucleotides agree with TRBD2. The V segment lost 4 bases and the J segment 0 bases; nucleotides outside the gene matches: 4. The CDR3 sequence is 16 residues long. Germline V gene data show CDR1 as SGHRS and CDR2 as YFSETQ. CDR3 nucleotide sequence: TGCGCCAGCAGCACTGGACTAGCGGGCAGCACAGATACGCAGTATTTT. Protein sequence: CASSTGLAGSTDTQYF.

The rearrangement joins TRBV5-8 to TRBJ2-1, with TRBD1 matching over 8 bases. V shed 3 bases and J 6 bases; nucleotides not matched to a gene: 14. CDR3 length: 17 amino acids. In germline, CDR1 is SGHTS, CDR2 YDEGEE. The CDR3 nucleotides are TGTGCCAGCAGCTCTGGCCGGACAGGGAGGTCGGGCAATGAGCAGTTCTTC. Protein product: CASSSGRTGRSGNEQFF. The entire variable domain, with the rest obtained from reference TRBV5-8 and TRBJ2-1, is as follows: EAGVTQSPTHLIKTRGQQATLRCSPISGHTSVYWYQQALGLGLQFLLWYDEGEERNRGNFPPRFSGRQFPNYSSELNVNALELEDSALYLCASSSGRTGRSGNEQFFGPGTRLTVL.

The chain has TRBV28 and TRBJ2-5; D remains unclear. Germline V gives CDR1 MDHEN, CDR2 SYDVKM. Deletions cut 3 bases from V and 5 bases from J, with 4 bases between. The CDR3 sequence is 11 residues long. CDR3 region: CASSLRETQYF. In nucleotides, the CDR3 is TGTGCCAGCAGTTTGAGGGAGACCCAGTACTTC.

This clone was seen a few times. The chain joins TRBV27 to TRBJ2-4, with 10 positions matching TRBD2. J was trimmed by 0 bases and V by 2 bases; bases with no gene match: 4. CDR1 is MNHEY, CDR2 SMNVEV, per germline (reference sequence). The CDR3 totals 17 residues. The CDR3 protein is CASSLPSGGLAKNIQYF. For the CDR3, the DNA is TGTGCCAGCAGTTTACCTAGCGGGGGTCTAGCCAAAAACATTCAGTACTTC.

This clone has more than one count but fewer than ten. The chain employs TRBV6-5 and TRBJ1-2; TRBD1 matches at 8 bases. J gave up 4 bases and V 2 bases, and 6 bases lay outside the gene matches. The CDR3 extends over 15 amino acids. In germline, CDR1 is MNHEY, CDR2 SVGAGI. CDR3 sequence reads: CASSYRQGNIYGYTF. CDR3 bases: TGTGCCAGCAGTTACAGACAGGGGAATATCTATGGCTACACCTTC.